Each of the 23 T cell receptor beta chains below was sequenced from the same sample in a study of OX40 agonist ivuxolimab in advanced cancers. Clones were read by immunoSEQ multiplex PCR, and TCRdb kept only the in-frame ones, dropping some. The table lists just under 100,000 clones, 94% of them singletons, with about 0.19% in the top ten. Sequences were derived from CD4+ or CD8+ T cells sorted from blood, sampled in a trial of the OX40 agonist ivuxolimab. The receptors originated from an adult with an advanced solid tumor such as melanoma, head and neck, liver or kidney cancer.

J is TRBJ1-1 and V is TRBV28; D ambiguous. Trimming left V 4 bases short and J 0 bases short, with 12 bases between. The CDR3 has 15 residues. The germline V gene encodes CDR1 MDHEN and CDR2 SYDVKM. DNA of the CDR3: TGTGCCAGCAGTTCCCCCGGACGGTTGAACACTGAAGCTTTCTTT. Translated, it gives CASSSPGRLNTEAFF.

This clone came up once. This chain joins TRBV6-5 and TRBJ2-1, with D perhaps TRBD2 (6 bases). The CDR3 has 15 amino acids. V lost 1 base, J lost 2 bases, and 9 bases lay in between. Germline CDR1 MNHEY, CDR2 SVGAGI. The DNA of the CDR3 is TGTGCCAGCAGTTACTGGGGGGAAACCTACAATGAGCAGTTCTTC. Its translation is CASSYWGETYNEQFF.

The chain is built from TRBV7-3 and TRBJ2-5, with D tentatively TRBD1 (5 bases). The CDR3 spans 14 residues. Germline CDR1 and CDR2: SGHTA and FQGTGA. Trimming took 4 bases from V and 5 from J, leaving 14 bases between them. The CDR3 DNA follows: TGTGCCAGCAGCTCCCAGGGTGTAGGGGAGACCCAGTACTTC. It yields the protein CASSSQGVGETQYF.

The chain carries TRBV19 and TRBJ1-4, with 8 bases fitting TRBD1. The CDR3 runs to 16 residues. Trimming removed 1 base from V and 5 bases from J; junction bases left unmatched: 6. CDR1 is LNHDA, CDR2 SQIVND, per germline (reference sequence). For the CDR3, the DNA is TGTGCCAGTAGTATAGCCGGACAGGGAAGGAATGAAAAACTGTTTTTT. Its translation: CASSIAGQGRNEKLFF.

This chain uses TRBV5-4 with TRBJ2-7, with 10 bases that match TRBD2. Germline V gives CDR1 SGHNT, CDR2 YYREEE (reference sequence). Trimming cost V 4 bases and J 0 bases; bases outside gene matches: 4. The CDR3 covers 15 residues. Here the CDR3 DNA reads TGTGCCAGCAGCATAATAGCGGGAGGCTCCTACGAGCAGTACTTC. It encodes CASSIIAGGSYEQYF.

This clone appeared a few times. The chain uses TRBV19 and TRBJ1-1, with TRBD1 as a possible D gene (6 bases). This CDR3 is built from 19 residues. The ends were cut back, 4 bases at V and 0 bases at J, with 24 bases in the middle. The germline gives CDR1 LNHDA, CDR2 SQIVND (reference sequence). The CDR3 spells CASSKTRQVATLMNTEAFF. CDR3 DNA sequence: TGTGCCAGTAGTAAGACTAGACAGGTAGCTACTCTCATGAACACTGAAGCTTTCTTT.

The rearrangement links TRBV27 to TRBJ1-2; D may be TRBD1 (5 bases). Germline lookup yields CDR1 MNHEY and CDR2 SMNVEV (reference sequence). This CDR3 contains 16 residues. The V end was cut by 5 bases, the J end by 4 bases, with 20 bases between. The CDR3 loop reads CASSPAGPQVLYGYTF. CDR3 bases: TGTGCCAGCAGTCCCGCGGGGCCCCAGGTCCTCTATGGCTACACCTTC.

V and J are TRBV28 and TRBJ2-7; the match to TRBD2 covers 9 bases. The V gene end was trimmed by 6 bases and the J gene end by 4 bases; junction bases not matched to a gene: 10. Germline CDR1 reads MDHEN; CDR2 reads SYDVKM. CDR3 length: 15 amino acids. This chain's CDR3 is CASSTSASGVYEQYF. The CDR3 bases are TGTGCCAGCAGCACGTCTGCTAGCGGGGTTTACGAGCAGTACTTC.

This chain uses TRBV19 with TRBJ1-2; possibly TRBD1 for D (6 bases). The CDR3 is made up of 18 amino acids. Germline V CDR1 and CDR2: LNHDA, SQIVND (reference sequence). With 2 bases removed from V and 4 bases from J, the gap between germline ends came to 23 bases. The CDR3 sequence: CASSIQALGTRASYGYTF. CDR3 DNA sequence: TGTGCCAGTAGTATACAAGCGTTGGGGACAAGGGCCTCCTATGGCTACACCTTC.

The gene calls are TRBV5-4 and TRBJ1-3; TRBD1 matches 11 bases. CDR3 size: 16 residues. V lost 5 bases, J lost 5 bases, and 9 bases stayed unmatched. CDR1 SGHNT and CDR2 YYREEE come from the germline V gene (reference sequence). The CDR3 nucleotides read TGTGCCAGCAGTCTGCCGGGACAGGGGGTGAGAAACACCATATATTTT. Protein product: CASSLPGQGVRNTIYF.

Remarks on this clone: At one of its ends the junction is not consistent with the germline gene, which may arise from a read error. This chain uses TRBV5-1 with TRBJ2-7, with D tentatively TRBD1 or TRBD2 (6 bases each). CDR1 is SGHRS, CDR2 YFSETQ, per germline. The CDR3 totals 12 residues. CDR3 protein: CASSLGGHSTDF. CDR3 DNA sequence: TGCGCCAGCAGCCTGGGGGGACATTCGACGGATTTC.

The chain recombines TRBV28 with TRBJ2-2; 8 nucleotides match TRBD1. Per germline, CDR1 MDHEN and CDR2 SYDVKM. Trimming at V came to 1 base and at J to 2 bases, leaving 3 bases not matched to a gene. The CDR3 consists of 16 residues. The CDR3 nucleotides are TGTGCCAGCAGTTTATCAGACAGGGGTAACACCGGGGAGCTGTTTTTT. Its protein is CASSLSDRGNTGELFF.

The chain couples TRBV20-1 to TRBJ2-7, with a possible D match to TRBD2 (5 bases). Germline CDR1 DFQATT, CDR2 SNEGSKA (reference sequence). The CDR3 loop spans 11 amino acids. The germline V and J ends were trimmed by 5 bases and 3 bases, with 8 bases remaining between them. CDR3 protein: CSARGNYEQYF. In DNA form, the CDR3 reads TGCAGTGCTCGAGGGAACTACGAGCAGTACTTC.

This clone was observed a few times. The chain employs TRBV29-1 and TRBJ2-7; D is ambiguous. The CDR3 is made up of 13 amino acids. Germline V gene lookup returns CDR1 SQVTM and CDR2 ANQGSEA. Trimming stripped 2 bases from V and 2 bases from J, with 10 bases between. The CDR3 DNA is TGCAGCGTTGAATTACAAGCCACCTACGAGCAGTACTTC. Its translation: CSVELQATYEQYF.

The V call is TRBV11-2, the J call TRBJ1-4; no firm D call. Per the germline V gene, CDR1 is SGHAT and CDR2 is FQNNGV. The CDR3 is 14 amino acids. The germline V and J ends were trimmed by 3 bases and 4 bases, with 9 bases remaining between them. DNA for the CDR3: TGTGCCAGCAGCTTTGTCACCCTTAATGAAAAACTGTTTTTT. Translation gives CASSFVTLNEKLFF.

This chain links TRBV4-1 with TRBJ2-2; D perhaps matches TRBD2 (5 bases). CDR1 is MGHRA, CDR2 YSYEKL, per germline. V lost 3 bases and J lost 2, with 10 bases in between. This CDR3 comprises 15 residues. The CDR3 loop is CASSHGLFNTGELFF. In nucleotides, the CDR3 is TGCGCCAGCAGCCACGGACTCTTCAACACCGGGGAGCTGTTTTTT.

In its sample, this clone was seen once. The CDR3 loop is CSPVDTDTQYF. The CDR3 DNA reads TGCAGCCCGGTGGACACAGATACGCAGTATTTT. This chain connects TRBV20-1 to TRBJ2-3; D gene uncertain. The CDR3 has 11 residues. CDR1 is DFQATT, CDR2 SNEGSKA, per germline (reference sequence).

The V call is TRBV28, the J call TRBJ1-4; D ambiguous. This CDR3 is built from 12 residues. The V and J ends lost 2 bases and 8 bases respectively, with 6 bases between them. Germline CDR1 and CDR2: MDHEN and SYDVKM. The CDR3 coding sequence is TGTGCCAGCAGTTTAGTAGAGGAAAAACTGTTTTTT. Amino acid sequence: CASSLVEEKLFF.

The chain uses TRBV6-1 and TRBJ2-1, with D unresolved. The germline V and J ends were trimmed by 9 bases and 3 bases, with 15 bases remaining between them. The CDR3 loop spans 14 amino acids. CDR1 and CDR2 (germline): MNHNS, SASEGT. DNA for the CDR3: TGTGCCAGTGGCCTCAGCGCAAACTACAATGAGCAGTTCTTC. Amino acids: CASGLSANYNEQFF.

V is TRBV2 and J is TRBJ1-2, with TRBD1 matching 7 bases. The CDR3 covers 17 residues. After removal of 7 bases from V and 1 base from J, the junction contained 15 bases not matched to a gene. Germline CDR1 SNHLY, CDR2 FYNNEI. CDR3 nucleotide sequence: TGTGCCAGCATCGGGATGCTGACAGGGCAACTTAACTATGGCTACACCTTC. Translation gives CASIGMLTGQLNYGYTF.

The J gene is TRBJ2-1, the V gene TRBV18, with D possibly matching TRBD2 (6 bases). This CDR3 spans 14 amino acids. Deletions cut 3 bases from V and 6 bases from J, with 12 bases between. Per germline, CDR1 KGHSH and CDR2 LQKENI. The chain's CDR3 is CASSPMEGFNEQFF. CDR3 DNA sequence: TGTGCCAGCTCACCGATGGAGGGTTTCAATGAGCAGTTCTTC.

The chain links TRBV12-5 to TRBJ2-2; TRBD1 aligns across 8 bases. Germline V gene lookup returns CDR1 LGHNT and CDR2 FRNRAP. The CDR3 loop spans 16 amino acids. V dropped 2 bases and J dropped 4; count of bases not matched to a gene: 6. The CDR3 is CASGLYTGTGTGELFF. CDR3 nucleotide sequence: TGTGCTAGTGGTTTGTACACCGGGACAGGCACCGGGGAGCTGTTTTTT.

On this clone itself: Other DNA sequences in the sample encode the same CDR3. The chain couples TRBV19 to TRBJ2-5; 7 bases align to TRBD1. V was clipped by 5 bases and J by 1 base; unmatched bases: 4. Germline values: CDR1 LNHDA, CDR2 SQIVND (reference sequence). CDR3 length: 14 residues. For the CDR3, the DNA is TGTGCCAGTAGTCCAACAGGGGTCCAAGAGACCCAGTACTTC. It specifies CASSPTGVQETQYF.